Presented here are 19 T cell receptor beta chains from one specimen sequenced in a study of cytomegalovirus exposure and HLA in healthy donors. Using immunoSEQ multiplex PCR, the repertoire was profiled, and TCRdb retains in-frame clones only, with some absent. This table has 85,000 to 120,000 clones, about 95% appearing once. The sample taken for sequencing was PBMCs. The receptors come from a young woman in good health and CMV-seronegative.

The genes are TRBV18 and TRBJ2-7; 8 bases match TRBD1. The CDR3 spans 17 residues. From germline, CDR1 is KGHSH and CDR2 LQKENI. The V segment lost 6 bases and the J segment 4 bases; nucleotides outside the gene matches: 17. The CDR3 reads CASSARGTGPMGYEQYF. CDR3 sequence (DNA): TGTGCCAGCTCCGCACGGGGGACAGGTCCAATGGGGTACGAGCAGTACTTC.

The genes are TRBV7-9 and TRBJ2-3, with a tentative D call TRBD1 (6 bases). The CDR3 is 15 residues long. Germline V CDR1 and CDR2: SEHNR, FQNEAQ (reference sequence). The germline V and J ends were trimmed by 2 bases and 0 bases, with 9 bases remaining between them. The chain's CDR3 is CASSLQGLSTDTQYF. CDR3 bases: TGTGCCAGCAGCTTACAGGGGTTAAGCACAGATACGCAGTATTTT.

V is TRBV7-2 and J is TRBJ2-2, with 7 bases lining up with TRBD2. This CDR3 has 16 residues. CDR1 is SGHTA and CDR2 is FQGNSA in the germline V gene. Trimming took 5 bases from V and 1 from J; bases not matched to a gene: 7. The CDR3 protein is CASSPHAGVNTGELFF. For the CDR3, the DNA is TGTGCCAGCAGCCCCCATGCGGGGGTGAACACCGGGGAGCTGTTTTTT.

The chain links TRBV5-3 to TRBJ2-7; D call uncertain. TRBV5-3 is an ORF for which the function is uncertain. Trimming removed 3 bases at V and 0 bases at J, with 16 bases between. The CDR3 totals 16 residues. Here the CDR3 DNA reads TGTGCCAGAAGCTGCCGGCTAGGCCCAGACTCCTACGAGCAGTACTTC. Its protein is CARSCRLGPDSYEQYF.

CDR3 DNA: TGTGCCAGCAGTTCACCTGTGGCTAGCGGGAGCTCCTACGAGCAGTACTTC. Translation gives CASSSPVASGSSYEQYF. This chain uses TRBV25-1 with TRBJ2-7; 10 bases agree with TRBD2. Trimming cost V 5 bases and J 0 bases; bases outside gene matches: 10. The germline V gene encodes CDR1 MGHDK and CDR2 SYGVNS. The CDR3 spans 17 residues.

This chain's CDR3 is CAIATGTYEQYF. The CDR3 bases are TGTGCCATCGCAACAGGCACCTACGAGCAGTACTTC. The chain couples TRBV10-3 to TRBJ2-7; D is perhaps TRBD1 (5 bases). Trimming took 8 bases from V and 2 from J, leaving 10 bases between them. The CDR3 consists of 12 residues. Per the germline V gene, CDR1 is ENHRY and CDR2 is SYGVKD.

As regards this clone: At one end, the junction sequence differs from germline, possibly due to a read error. The V call is TRBV7-7, the J call TRBJ2-1; D perhaps matches TRBD2 (5 bases). CDR3 length: 17 residues. Germline CDR1 and CDR2: SSHAT and FNYEAQ (reference sequence). CDR3 protein: CASSLGSSSISYNEQFF. In DNA, the CDR3 is TGTGCTAGCAGCCTAGGGAGCAGCTCAATCTCCTACAATGAGCAGTTCTTC.

The chain recombines TRBV4-1 with TRBJ2-4, with D unclear. The ends were cut back, 4 bases at V and 8 bases at J, with 18 bases in the middle. The CDR3 has 15 residues. Germline V lookup: CDR1 MGHRA, CDR2 YSYEKL. The DNA of the CDR3 is TGCGCCAGCAGCCCGCCCTTTTATGTCGAGGACATTCAGTACTTC. Its translation is CASSPPFYVEDIQYF.

In its sample, this clone was seen once. The V and J genes are TRBV18 and TRBJ2-5; 9 positions agree with TRBD1. Losses at the gene ends were 3 bases for V and 1 base for J; bases not matched to a gene: 15. This CDR3 contains 19 residues. Germline V gives CDR1 KGHSH, CDR2 LQKENI. CDR3 sequence reads: CASSPYFARQGVTQETQYF. The CDR3 coding sequence is TGTGCCAGCTCACCTTACTTCGCGAGACAGGGGGTTACCCAAGAGACCCAGTACTTC. The whole variable domain, remainder taken from reference TRBV18 and TRBJ2-5, is NAGVMQNPRHLVRRRGQEARLRCSPMKGHSHVYWYRQLPEEGLKFMVYLQKENIIDESGMPKERFSAEFPKEGPSILRIQQVVRGDSAAYFCASSPYFARQGVTQETQYFGPGTRLLVL.

This chain links TRBV7-9 with TRBJ2-2, with 11 positions matching TRBD2. Per the germline V gene, CDR1 is SEHNR and CDR2 is FQNEAQ (reference sequence). V shed 5 bases and J 2 bases; nucleotides not matched to a gene: 7. This CDR3 spans 17 amino acids. The CDR3 sequence: CASSPRLAGSNTGELFF. CDR3 bases: TGTGCCAGCAGCCCCAGACTAGCGGGGTCCAACACCGGGGAGCTGTTTTTT.

The gene calls are TRBV5-1 and TRBJ2-5, with 7 nucleotides matching TRBD2. This CDR3 has 12 residues. V lost 0 bases, J lost 10 bases, and 3 bases stayed unmatched. CDR1 and CDR2 (germline): SGHRS, YFSETQ. The CDR3 reads CASSLGGDYQYF. The CDR3 DNA reads TGCGCCAGCAGCTTGGGCGGGGACTACCAGTACTTC.

This clone was picked up one time. The V and J genes are TRBV6-5 and TRBJ1-2, with 8 bases that match TRBD1. This CDR3 has 15 residues. Germline loops: CDR1 MNHEY, CDR2 SVGAGI. J lost 7 bases, V lost 0 bases, and 7 bases had no gene match. The CDR3 protein is CASSYSLDRVRGYTF. The CDR3 nucleotides are TGTGCCAGCAGTTACTCTCTGGACAGGGTTCGTGGCTACACCTTC.

The V call is TRBV2, the J call TRBJ1-3; D not certain. V lost 5 bases and J lost 6, with 8 bases in between. This CDR3 spans 12 amino acids. Germline assignment: CDR1 SNHLY and CDR2 FYNNEI. CDR3 region: CASSLAENTIYF. The CDR3 nucleotides are TGTGCCAGCAGTCTTGCGGAAAACACCATATATTTT.

J is TRBJ2-2 and V is TRBV4-1; perhaps TRBD2 as D (6 bases). Per the germline V gene, CDR1 is MGHRA and CDR2 is YSYEKL. This CDR3 has 15 amino acids. Deletions cut 0 bases from V and 9 bases from J, with 14 bases between. The CDR3 protein is CASSQDRGAGRELFF. CDR3 sequence (DNA): TGCGCCAGCAGCCAAGATAGAGGGGCGGGAAGGGAGCTGTTTTTT.

This clone was counted once. The genes are TRBV9 and TRBJ2-7, with D unresolved. Per the germline V gene, CDR1 is SGDLS and CDR2 is YYNGEE. This CDR3 region has 14 residues. Trimming pared 2 bases from V and 2 bases from J, leaving 11 bases between. In DNA form, the CDR3 reads TGTGCCAGCAGCGTGGCTGGTGCTCCCTACGAGCAGTACTTC. Encoded protein: CASSVAGAPYEQYF.

The J gene is TRBJ1-3, the V gene TRBV11-3; D remains unclear. Germline CDR1 SGHNT, CDR2 YENEEA. This CDR3 comprises 15 residues. V was pared by 1 base and J by 4 bases, with 11 bases between. DNA of the CDR3: TGTGCCAGCAGCTTAGGCGGCAGATCGGGAAACACCATATATTTT. Translating gives CASSLGGRSGNTIYF.

The chain combines TRBV19 with TRBJ2-3, with D unclear. CDR1 is LNHDA, CDR2 SQIVND, per germline (reference sequence). V was clipped by 5 bases and J by 0 bases, with 12 bases between them. The CDR3 extends over 15 amino acids. The CDR3 DNA reads TGTGCCAGTAGTTCCGTAAAGACTAGCACAGATACGCAGTATTTT. Translating it yields CASSSVKTSTDTQYF.

The chain carries TRBV11-2 and TRBJ1-1, with D unresolved. Germline loops: CDR1 SGHAT, CDR2 FQNNGV. The length of the CDR3 is 12 residues. V lost 1 base and J 4 bases, leaving 4 bases between the germline ends. The CDR3 nucleotides are TGTGCCAGCAGCTTAGTAATCACTGAAGCTTTCTTT. Its protein product is CASSLVITEAFF.

CDR3 DNA sequence: TGTGCCAGCAGTTTCGACAGGGGACGCGTCAATGAGCAGTTCTTC. Protein sequence: CASSFDRGRVNEQFF. The chain joins TRBV27 to TRBJ2-1, with 8 bases that match TRBD1. Looked up from germline, CDR1 is MNHEY and CDR2 is SMNVEV (reference sequence). This CDR3 has 15 amino acids. Trimming took 3 bases from V and 6 from J; bases not matched to a gene: 7.